Below, 15 T cell receptor beta chains from the same sample are listed, as sequenced in a study of blood T cell repertoires in COVID-19. Sequencing was performed with immunoSEQ multiplex PCR; in TCRdb, only in-frame clones are kept and a portion is missing. The sample consists of 200,000 or so clones, 60% to 85% of them appearing once. Sequenced material: peripheral blood. The receptors shown here come from a man in his fifties or sixties with active or convalescent COVID-19.

This clone has only one observation. The chain is built from TRBV4-2 and TRBJ2-7; weak D call: TRBD2 (6 bases). From germline, CDR1 is LGHNA and CDR2 YNFKEQ. The CDR3 runs 15 residues. The V end was cut by 4 bases, the J end by 5 bases, with 18 bases between. In nucleotides, the CDR3 is TGTGCCAGCAGCCCGGTAGCGGTGGGTTCGGACGAGCAGTACTTC. Translating it yields CASSPVAVGSDEQYF.

The chain joins TRBV2 to TRBJ2-2; the D gene is possibly TRBD1 (5 bases). Trimming left V 4 bases short and J 4 bases short, with 7 bases between. The CDR3 totals 13 residues. Germline CDR1 and CDR2: SNHLY and FYNNEI. The CDR3 sequence is CASSGQSTGELFF. In DNA, the CDR3 is TGTGCCAGCAGTGGACAGAGCACCGGGGAGCTGTTTTTT.

The chain joins TRBV5-1 to TRBJ1-3; D is perhaps TRBD1 (6 bases). Trimming took off 0 bases at V and 3 bases at J, with 13 bases between the two ends. The germline V gene encodes CDR1 SGHRS and CDR2 YFSETQ. The CDR3 has 16 amino acids. This chain's CDR3 is CASSLETGRNGNTIYF. The CDR3 DNA follows: TGCGCCAGCAGCTTGGAAACAGGGAGAAATGGAAACACCATATATTTT.

The rearrangement joins TRBV10-3 to TRBJ2-7; 8 bases are a match to TRBD2. V lost 4 bases to trimming and J lost 0 bases; unmatched junction nucleotides: 8. The germline V gene encodes CDR1 ENHRY and CDR2 SYGVKD. This CDR3 contains 16 residues. The CDR3 bases are TGTGCCATCAGTGGACCGGGGACTAGGGCCTCCTACGAGCAGTACTTC. The encoded protein is CAISGPGTRASYEQYF.

The rearrangement joins TRBV24-1 to TRBJ2-3; 8 positions agree with TRBD1. The CDR3 sequence is 16 residues long. The germline V gene encodes CDR1 KGHDR and CDR2 SFDVKD. V lost 1 base and J lost 2; bases outside the gene matches: 4. The CDR3 sequence is CATSDLQGDFTDTQYF. The CDR3 coding sequence is TGTGCCACCAGTGATTTACAGGGGGATTTCACAGATACGCAGTATTTT.

This sequence joins TRBV6-2 or TRBV6-3 and TRBJ2-7; TRBD1 agrees at 8 bases. The junction had 0 bases not matched to a gene; V was cut back by 6 bases and J by 5 bases. CDR1 is MNHEY and CDR2 is SVGEGT in the germline V gene. The CDR3 spans 11 residues. The CDR3 nucleotides read TGTGCCAGCAGCAGGGGGCACGAGCAGTACTTC. Its protein is CASSRGHEQYF.

The chain carries TRBV19 and TRBJ2-5, with 12 bases matching TRBD2. Germline CDR1 LNHDA, CDR2 SQIVND (reference sequence). J was trimmed by 4 bases and V by 2 bases; bases with no gene match: 11. CDR3 length equals 18 residues. CDR3 DNA sequence: TGTGCCAGTAGTATAACCCGACTAGCGGGAGCCCAGGGAGAGACCCAGTACTTC. Amino acids: CASSITRLAGAQGETQYF.

J is TRBJ2-6 and V is TRBV6-2 or TRBV6-3, with a weak D call TRBD2 (5 bases). Trimming stripped 6 bases from V and 4 bases from J, with 13 bases between. The CDR3 contains 15 residues. Germline lookup yields CDR1 MNHEY and CDR2 SVGEGT. The CDR3 here is CASSPSGTGANVLTF. The CDR3 nucleotides are TGTGCCAGCAGCCCCTCGGGAACCGGGGCCAACGTCCTGACTTTC.

The chain couples TRBV21-1 to TRBJ1-5; the listed D gene, TRBD1, was not tested against the DNA. TRBV21-1 is a listed pseudogene. This CDR3 comprises 23 residues. In DNA form, the CDR3 reads TGTGCCAGCAGCAAGTTTGTGGGGCAAATTCCAGAGGACGGTGGCTTCGACAGTCAGCCCCAGCATTTT. Residues: CASSKFVGQIPEDGGFDSQPQHF.

The V and J genes are TRBV7-7 and TRBJ2-7; 8 bases are a match to TRBD1. CDR1 and CDR2 (germline): SSHAT, FNYEAQ (reference sequence). The CDR3 has 15 residues. The J segment lost 4 bases and the V segment lost 5 bases, leaving 10 bases of the junction unmatched. The CDR3: CASSPRQGYGYEQYF. The CDR3 coding sequence is TGTGCCAGCAGCCCTAGACAGGGGTATGGTTACGAGCAGTACTTC. The full variable domain, rest sourced from reference TRBV7-7 and TRBJ2-7, is GAGVSQSPRYKVTKRGQDVTLRCDPISSHATLYWYQQALGQGPEFLTYFNYEAQPDKSGLPSDRFSAERPEGSISTLTIQRTEQRDSAMYRCASSPRQGYGYEQYFGPGTRLTVT.

This sequence joins TRBV2 and TRBJ2-7; D remains unclear. In germline, CDR1 is SNHLY, CDR2 FYNNEI. This CDR3 is 15 amino acids long. The V end lost 1 base, the J end lost 2 bases, and 12 bases lay between the germline ends. CDR3 amino acids: CASSEGANSPYEQYF. The DNA of the CDR3 is TGTGCCAGCAGTGAAGGCGCGAATTCCCCCTACGAGCAGTACTTC. Based on the CDR3 plus reference TRBV2 and TRBJ2-7, the full variable domain is EPEVTQTPSHQVTQMGQEVILRCVPISNHLYFYWYRQILGQKVEFLVSFYNNEISEKSEIFDDQFSVERPDGSNFTLKIRSTKLEDSAMYFCASSEGANSPYEQYFGPGTRLTVT.

The rearrangement joins TRBV2 to TRBJ1-3, with 10 nucleotides matching TRBD1. CDR1 SNHLY and CDR2 FYNNEI come from the germline V gene. Unmatched junction bases numbered 9, after V lost 4 bases and J lost 3 bases. The CDR3 runs 17 residues. CDR3 amino acids: CASSGSRDRGGGNTIYF. The CDR3, as DNA: TGTGCCAGCAGTGGGTCCCGGGACAGGGGCGGTGGAAACACCATATATTTT.

The chain recombines TRBV9 with TRBJ2-7; D is uncertain. V dropped 0 bases and J dropped 1 base, with 8 bases sitting between them. Germline V CDR1 and CDR2: SGDLS, YYNGEE. There are 14 residues in the CDR3. CDR3 in amino acids: CASSVGSVSYEQYF. As DNA, the CDR3 is TGTGCCAGCAGCGTAGGAAGCGTTTCCTACGAGCAGTACTTC.

V gene TRBV7-8 combines with J gene TRBJ1-5; TRBD1 matches 9 bases. This CDR3 spans 15 amino acids. After removal of 0 bases from V and 6 bases from J, the junction contained 3 bases not matched to a gene. Germline V lookup: CDR1 SGHVS, CDR2 FQNEAQ. The CDR3 spells CASSLAGQGSQPQHF. CDR3 DNA sequence: TGTGCCAGCAGCTTAGCCGGACAGGGGAGTCAGCCCCAGCATTTT.

The chain employs TRBV24-1 and TRBJ2-2; D might be TRBD1 (5 bases). Trimming took off 3 bases at V and 4 bases at J, with 14 bases between the two ends. In germline, CDR1 is KGHDR, CDR2 SFDVKD. The CDR3 extends over 16 amino acids. The CDR3 DNA follows: TGTGCCACCAGTGATAAGACAGTGTTGGGCACCGGGGAGCTGTTTTTT. Encoded protein: CATSDKTVLGTGELFF.